These 30 T cell receptor beta chains share one sample of origin, sequenced in a study of cytomegalovirus exposure and HLA in healthy donors (TCRdb year 2017). The library was built by means of the immunoSEQ multiplex PCR assay. For the multiplex PCR, a mixture combining 60 forward primers for TCR Vbeta segments and 13 reverse primers for TCR Jbeta segments was used. Sourced from immuneACCESS, this table was stored by TCRdb with only in-frame sequences that have V and J called. A share of the clones is absent; for the studies checked, an unresolved V gene accounts for under half, and the remainder has no known explanation. The sample's clone listing holds about 210,000 clones. The ten biggest clones cover over 0.75% of the sample. The sequenced material came from PBMCs. The receptors were gathered from a woman aged 25 to 39 in good health and CMV-seropositive.

This chain uses TRBV18 with TRBJ2-5, with TRBD1 matching 8 bases. V shed 4 bases and J 2 bases; nucleotides not matched to a gene: 3. Germline assignment: CDR1 KGHSH and CDR2 LQKENI. The CDR3 loop spans 14 amino acids. CDR3 residues: CASSLTGGQETQYF. The CDR3 nucleotides read TGTGCCAGCTCACTCACAGGGGGACAAGAGACCCAGTACTTC.

V is TRBV28 and J is TRBJ2-3; TRBD2 agrees at 10 bases. The CDR3 contains 17 residues. V was pared by 1 base and J by 6 bases, with 10 bases of the junction left unmatched. CDR1 is MDHEN and CDR2 is SYDVKM in the germline V gene. Here the CDR3 DNA reads TGTGCCAGCAGTTTATTAGGCACTAGCGGGGTCGTGGATACGCAGTATTTT. Encoded protein: CASSLLGTSGVVDTQYF. Variable domain in full (rest from reference TRBV28 and TRBJ2-3): DVKVTQSSRYLVKRTGEKVFLECVQDMDHENMFWYRQDPGLGLRLIYFSYDVKMKEKGDIPEGYSVSREKKERFSLILESASTNQTSMYLCASSLLGTSGVVDTQYFGPGTRLTVL.

V and J are TRBV6-1 and TRBJ1-6; D is possibly TRBD1 (5 bases). V was shortened by 8 bases and J by 7 bases, with 12 bases between the two germline ends. The CDR3 runs 13 residues. CDR1 and CDR2 (germline): MNHNS, SASEGT. Here the CDR3 reads CASGFSGNSPLHF. The CDR3 nucleotides read TGTGCCAGCGGGTTTTCAGGGAATTCACCCCTCCACTTT.

CDR3 protein: CASSQQGATNEKLFF. DNA for the CDR3: TGTGCCAGCAGTCAACAGGGGGCAACTAATGAAAAACTGTTTTTT. The rearrangement links TRBV28 to TRBJ1-4, with TRBD1 identical over 8 bases. The V gene's germline CDR1 is MDHEN and CDR2 SYDVKM. The length of the CDR3 is 15 residues. The J segment lost 0 bases and the V segment lost 5 bases, leaving 2 bases of the junction unmatched.

The V and J genes are TRBV25-1 and TRBJ1-1; D unclear. The germline gives CDR1 MGHDK, CDR2 SYGVNS. The CDR3 totals 13 residues. V lost 5 bases and J lost 2, with 9 bases in between. As DNA, the CDR3 is TGTGCCAGCAGTATCTCAGGTAACACTGAAGCTTTCTTT. It specifies CASSISGNTEAFF.

V is TRBV11-1 and J is TRBJ1-1; no firm D call. Trimming pared 0 bases from V and 3 bases from J, leaving 8 bases between. Germline V gene sequence: CDR1 SGHAT, CDR2 FQDESV (reference sequence). This CDR3 has 14 amino acids. The DNA of the CDR3 is TGTGCCAGCAGCTTAGCCCAGGACTACACTGAAGCTTTCTTT. This translates into CASSLAQDYTEAFF.

The chain combines TRBV5-1 with TRBJ2-7; D is uncertain. Germline loops: CDR1 SGHRS, CDR2 YFSETQ. The CDR3 is made up of 12 amino acids. V lost 0 bases and J 5 bases, leaving 6 bases between the germline ends. The CDR3 region has the DNA TGCGCCAGCAGCTTGGAATTAAACGAGCAGTACTTC. Translation gives CASSLELNEQYF. Supplemented by reference TRBV5-1 and TRBJ2-7, the full variable domain reads KAGVTQTPRYLIKTRGQQVTLSCSPISGHRSVSWYQQTPGQGLQFLFEYFSETQRNKGNFPGRFSGRQFSNSRSEMNVSTLELGDSALYLCASSLELNEQYFGPGTRLTVT.

The rearrangement links TRBV28 to TRBJ2-7, with 7 positions matching TRBD1. Losses at the gene ends were 7 bases for V and 2 bases for J; bases not matched to a gene: 2. The CDR3 consists of 12 residues. The germline CDR1 and CDR2 sequences are MDHEN and SYDVKM. The chain's CDR3 is CASTTGTYEQYF. The DNA for the CDR3 is TGTGCCAGCACGACAGGGACCTACGAGCAGTACTTC.

The rearrangement links TRBV6-1 to TRBJ1-5, with D hard to call. This CDR3 has 15 amino acids. Trimming cost V 0 bases and J 6 bases, with 12 bases left between them. Germline lookup yields CDR1 MNHNS and CDR2 SASEGT. CDR3 region: CASSEAFLLGQPQHF. The CDR3 nucleotides are TGTGCCAGCAGTGAAGCTTTCCTCCTCGGTCAGCCCCAGCATTTT.

The chain employs TRBV7-2 and TRBJ2-5, with 9 bases lining up with TRBD2. V shed 5 bases and J 5 bases; nucleotides not matched to a gene: 3. The CDR3 loop spans 13 amino acids. The germline gives CDR1 SGHTA, CDR2 FQGNSA. The DNA for the CDR3 is TGTGCCAGCAGCCGTAGCGGGAGCGAGACCCAGTACTTC. Translation: CASSRSGSETQYF. The full variable domain, completed using reference TRBV7-2 and TRBJ2-5, is GAGVSQSPSNKVTEKGKDVELRCDPISGHTALYWYRQSLGQGLEFLIYFQGNSAPDKSGLPSDRFSAERTGGSVSTLTIQRTQQEDSAVYLCASSRSGSETQYFGPGTRLLVL.

J is TRBJ1-2 and V is TRBV10-3; 9 bases map to TRBD1. Trimming cost V 6 bases and J 8 bases; bases outside gene matches: 10. In germline, CDR1 is ENHRY, CDR2 SYGVKD. CDR3 size: 14 residues. In DNA, the CDR3 is TGTGCCATCAGAGGAACACAGGGGGCGTCCGGCTACACCTTC. It is translated as CAIRGTQGASGYTF.

The chain is built from TRBV10-2 and TRBJ2-3; the D is unclear. The V end lost 3 bases, the J end lost 1 base, and 8 bases lay between the germline ends. This CDR3 contains 14 residues. Germline V gene data show CDR1 as WSHSY and CDR2 as SAAADI. The CDR3 region is CASSDVSRTDTQYF. As DNA, the CDR3 is TGCGCCAGCAGTGATGTGAGCCGCACAGATACGCAGTATTTT.

The chain employs TRBV28 and TRBJ1-2, with D unresolved. Germline V CDR1 and CDR2: MDHEN, SYDVKM. The CDR3 is made up of 11 amino acids. V dropped 5 bases and J dropped 9 bases, with 10 bases sitting between them. The CDR3 nucleotides are TGTGCCAGCAGTGCGACACAGCGCTACACCTTC. It yields the protein CASSATQRYTF.

This sequence joins TRBV6-1 and TRBJ2-7; 9 nucleotides agree with TRBD1. Trimming cost V 4 bases and J 7 bases; bases outside gene matches: 11. Germline V gene sequence: CDR1 MNHNS, CDR2 SASEGT. The CDR3 is 15 residues long. The CDR3 sequence: CASSVSTGGLREQYF. The DNA for the CDR3 is TGTGCCAGCAGTGTATCGACAGGGGGACTTCGGGAGCAGTACTTC.

J is TRBJ1-5 and V is TRBV19; D possibly corresponds to TRBD1 (5 bases). The CDR3 is 20 amino acids. Germline V CDR1 and CDR2: LNHDA, SQIVND (reference sequence). V was shortened by 3 bases and J by 0 bases, with 24 bases between the two germline ends. CDR3 in DNA: TGTGCCAGTAGTATCCTACGACAGCCTATAGGGTATTATAGCAATCAGCCCCAGCATTTT. Translated: CASSILRQPIGYYSNQPQHF.

The gene calls are TRBV11-3 and TRBJ2-3, with 9 bases that match TRBD1. Per germline, CDR1 SGHNT and CDR2 YENEEA. The CDR3 consists of 16 residues. V lost 4 bases, J lost 3 bases, and 8 bases stayed unmatched. The CDR3, as DNA: TGTGCCAGCAGCTCGGGACAGGGAGGGCCGACAGATACGCAGTATTTT. It translates to CASSSGQGGPTDTQYF. The whole variable domain, remainder taken from reference TRBV11-3 and TRBJ2-3, is EAGVVQSPRYKIIEKKQPVAFWCNPISGHNTLYWYLQNLGQGPELLIRYENEEAVDDSQLPKDRFSAERLKGVDSTLKIQPAELGDSAVYLCASSSGQGGPTDTQYFGPGTRLTVL.

V is TRBV5-4 and J is TRBJ2-5, with TRBD1 matching 9 bases. Unmatched junction bases numbered 6, after V lost 2 bases and J lost 4 bases. CDR3 size: 15 residues. Germline CDR1 is SGHNT and CDR2 is YYREEE (reference sequence). The CDR3 region is CASSFSGTGLETQYF. CDR3 coding DNA: TGTGCCAGCAGCTTTAGTGGGACAGGGCTAGAGACCCAGTACTTC.

The chain employs TRBV19 and TRBJ1-2; no clear D. The length of the CDR3 is 16 residues. CDR1 and CDR2 from the germline V gene are LNHDA and SQIVND (reference sequence). Trimming cost V 2 bases and J 0 bases, with 13 bases left between them. The CDR3 nucleotides read TGTGCCAGTAGTATATGGAGTAGAGGAGCTAACTATGGCTACACCTTC. This gives the protein CASSIWSRGANYGYTF.

In regard to this clone: Other DNA sequences in the same sample also yield this CDR3. The V call is TRBV11-2, the J call TRBJ2-7; maybe TRBD2 (6 bases). Germline V CDR1 and CDR2: SGHAT, FQNNGV. The V end was cut by 0 bases, the J end by 0 bases, with 9 bases between. The CDR3 has 15 residues. CDR3 loop: CASSLDELASYEQYF. CDR3 nucleotide sequence: TGTGCCAGCAGCTTAGATGAACTAGCCTCCTACGAGCAGTACTTC.

The DNA for the CDR3 is TGTGCCAGTAGTATAGAGGGGACACTCTATGGCTACACCTTC. It specifies CASSIEGTLYGYTF. This rearrangement joins TRBV19 to TRBJ1-2; D may be TRBD1 (6 bases). Looked up from germline, CDR1 is LNHDA and CDR2 is SQIVND (reference sequence). The CDR3 is made up of 14 amino acids. Trimming cost V 0 bases and J 4 bases, with 9 bases left between them.

The chain carries TRBV29-1 and TRBJ2-3; D uncertain. Germline CDR1 is SQVTM and CDR2 is ANQGSEA. The CDR3 sequence is 14 residues long. V was cut by 1 base and J by 4 bases, with 12 bases left in between. CDR3 sequence: CSVEVLIVADTQYF. The CDR3 DNA follows: TGCAGCGTTGAAGTCCTTATAGTAGCAGATACGCAGTATTTT.

J is TRBJ2-7 and V is TRBV7-2; maybe TRBD1 (6 bases). Trimming pared 5 bases from V and 5 bases from J, leaving 19 bases between. The CDR3 length is 15 residues. Per the germline V gene, CDR1 is SGHTA and CDR2 is FQGNSA. CDR3 amino acids: CASSQQGSRLHEQYF. The CDR3 DNA is TGTGCCAGCAGCCAACAGGGTTCAAGGTTGCACGAGCAGTACTTC.

This chain connects TRBV7-9 to TRBJ1-3; 8 bases align to TRBD1. The ends lost 3 bases at V and 3 bases at J; junction bases unmatched: 4. Germline CDR1 is SEHNR and CDR2 is FQNEAQ (reference sequence). The CDR3 has 15 residues. CDR3 coding DNA: TGTGCCAGCAGCTTCGGACAGGGAGATGGAAACACCATATATTTT. Protein: CASSFGQGDGNTIYF.

This chain joins TRBV7-6 and TRBJ2-1; TRBD1 agrees at 9 bases. The CDR3 has 15 residues. With V trimmed by 3 bases and J by 8 bases, 8 bases remained unmatched. In germline, CDR1 is SGHVS, CDR2 FNYEAQ. This CDR3 reads CASSFAGQGNYEQFF. The CDR3 coding sequence is TGTGCCAGCAGCTTTGCGGGACAGGGCAACTATGAGCAGTTCTTC.

The genes are TRBV5-1 and TRBJ2-7; 7 bases are shared with TRBD2. V lost 0 bases and J lost 2; bases outside the gene matches: 5. Germline assignment: CDR1 SGHRS and CDR2 YFSETQ. The CDR3 contains 15 residues. CDR3 residues: CASSLGLAETYEQYF. CDR3 in DNA: TGCGCCAGCAGCTTGGGGCTAGCGGAAACCTACGAGCAGTACTTC.

The CDR3 bases are TGTGCCAGCTCACCGGGACAGACCGGAGTAGGAGAGACCCAGTACTTC. Translation: CASSPGQTGVGETQYF. The chain couples TRBV18 to TRBJ2-5, with TRBD1 matching 7 bases. The CDR3 runs 16 residues. The germline V gene encodes CDR1 KGHSH and CDR2 LQKENI. V lost 3 bases and J lost 4; bases outside the gene matches: 11. Full variable domain (rest looked up from reference TRBV18 and TRBJ2-5): NAGVMQNPRHLVRRRGQEARLRCSPMKGHSHVYWYRQLPEEGLKFMVYLQKENIIDESGMPKERFSAEFPKEGPSILRIQQVVRGDSAAYFCASSPGQTGVGETQYFGPGTRLLVL.

The J gene is TRBJ2-1, the V gene TRBV19; TRBD2 aligns across 11 bases. V shed 6 bases and J 8 bases; nucleotides not matched to a gene: 9. The CDR3 has 15 residues. Germline V CDR1 and CDR2: LNHDA, SQIVND (reference sequence). Here the CDR3 DNA reads TGTGCCAGTAGACAACTAGCGGGAGACGGGTATGAGCAGTTCTTC. This sequence encodes CASRQLAGDGYEQFF.

Written as DNA, the CDR3 is TGCAGCGCCGGGGTATCGGGGTATGACGGGGAGCTGTTTTTT. It specifies CSAGVSGYDGELFF. The V and J genes are TRBV29-1 and TRBJ2-2; D possibly corresponds to TRBD2 (5 bases). Trimming removed 7 bases at V and 7 bases at J, with 19 bases between. The germline V gene encodes CDR1 SQVTM and CDR2 ANQGSEA. This CDR3 spans 14 amino acids.

This sequence joins TRBV27 and TRBJ1-2; D may be TRBD1 (6 bases). V was trimmed by 2 bases and J by 7 bases, leaving 14 bases between them. This CDR3 has 14 amino acids. Germline CDR1 and CDR2: MNHEY and SMNVEV (reference sequence). In DNA, the CDR3 is TGTGCCAGCAGTTTACGTATGGGACAAACTGGCTACACCTTC. Amino acid sequence: CASSLRMGQTGYTF.

The chain links TRBV18 to TRBJ1-1; TRBD1 matches 9 bases. CDR3 length equals 15 residues. J lost 0 bases, V lost 3 bases, and 2 bases had no gene match. Germline loops: CDR1 KGHSH, CDR2 LQKENI. CDR3 in amino acids: CASSPGQGMNTEAFF. DNA for the CDR3: TGTGCCAGCTCACCGGGACAGGGTATGAACACTGAAGCTTTCTTT.